Here is one T cell receptor (beta chain) with its context. The CDR3 sequence is 16 residues long. J was trimmed by 11 bases and V by 0 bases; bases with no gene match: 10. The germline CDR1 and CDR2 sequences are LGHNA and YSLEER. The sample belongs to a study of cytomegalovirus exposure and HLA in healthy donors. The method was immunoSEQ multiplex PCR; TCRdb's version includes in-frame clones alone and lacks a portion of them. The repertoire includes some 160,000 clones, approximately 90% of them detected once, and 2.5% to 3% sits in the top ten. The chain joins TRBV4-3 to TRBJ2-2; 9 bases are a match to TRBD1. The source of this sequence is a man between 18 and 29 years old in good health and CMV-seronegative. Sequencing input: PBMCs. CDR3 region: CASSQDHGRQGVELFF. The DNA of the CDR3 is TGCGCCAGCAGCCAAGATCATGGGCGACAGGGGGTCGAGCTGTTTTTT.